A selection of T cell receptor beta chains follows, all from one sample in a study of shared T cell receptors in the human thymus. Sequencing used immunoSEQ multiplex PCR; TCRdb keeps in-frame clones, though not all of them. The sample holds fewer than 700,000 clones, roughly 90% seen once. These same records also appear under a second study, on human thymus T cells.

The specimen sequenced was thymocytes. The source is a boy in the first two years of life with a congenital heart defect. The CDR3 runs from the conserved cysteine through the conserved F or W. The D gene is left open where the match is weak. Clone size is shown for a subset of rows, as once, few, many or a class of expanded clone.

V: TRBV6-4
D: TRBD2
size: -
J: TRBJ2-5
CDR3: CASSATSASHRETQYF
DNA: TGTGCCAGCAGTGCGACTAGCGCGTCCCACCGGGAGACCCAGTACTTC

V: TRBV11-2
D: -
size: -
J: TRBJ2-1
CDR3: CASSLDGGRSSYNEQFF
DNA: TGTGCCAGCAGCTTAGATGGCGGGCGGAGCTCCTACAATGAGCAGTTCTTC

V: TRBV6-7
D: -
size: -
J: TRBJ2-7
CDR3: CASSYPPIRDTNYEQYF
DNA: TGTGCCAGCAGTTATCCCCCTATCCGAGACACCAACTACGAGCAGTACTTC

V: TRBV6-5
D: TRBD1
size: -
J: TRBJ2-7
CDR3: CASSYSHRGPSYEQYF
DNA: TGTGCCAGCAGTTACTCTCACAGGGGGCCCTCCTACGAGCAGTACTTC

V: TRBV5-4
D: TRBD2
size: -
J: TRBJ2-4
CDR3: CASSLAGTSGSRDIQYF
DNA: TGTGCCAGCAGCTTAGCCGGGACTAGCGGTTCAAGGGACATTCAGTACTTC

V: TRBV6-1
D: TRBD2
size: -
J: TRBJ2-7
CDR3: CASSEWGTSGTHEQYF
DNA: TGTGCCAGCAGTGAATGGGGGACTAGCGGGACCCACGAGCAGTACTTC

V: TRBV2
D: -
size: -
J: TRBJ1-2
CDR3: CASRGTGQGGDGYTF
DNA: TGTGCCAGCAGGGGAACGGGGCAGGGCGGGGATGGCTACACCTTC

V: TRBV11-2
D: TRBD1
size: -
J: TRBJ2-3
CDR3: CASSPPGGGSGTDTQYF
DNA: TGTGCCAGCAGCCCCCCAGGGGGCGGGTCGGGCACAGATACGCAGTATTTT

V: TRBV6-1
D: TRBD1
size: -
J: TRBJ2-3
CDR3: CASSQGTQYF
DNA: TGTGCCAGTTCACAGGGGACGCAGTATTTT

V: TRBV18
D: TRBD1
size: -
J: TRBJ2-7
CDR3: CASSLGQSYEQYF
DNA: TGTGCCAGCTCACTGGGACAGTCCTACGAGCAGTACTTC

V: TRBV5-6
D: -
size: -
J: TRBJ2-5
CDR3: CASSPRNREWETQYF
DNA: TGTGCCAGCAGCCCCCGGAACAGGGAATGGGAGACCCAGTACTTC

V: TRBV6-4
D: TRBD2
size: few
J: TRBJ2-2
CDR3: CATKPTSGNTGELFF
DNA: TGTGCCACCAAGCCCACTAGCGGAAACACCGGGGAGCTGTTTTTT

V: TRBV19
D: -
size: -
J: TRBJ2-2
CDR3: CASGQTNTGELFF
DNA: TGTGCCAGTGGACAGACAAACACCGGGGAGCTGTTTTTT

V: TRBV4-2
D: -
size: -
J: TRBJ2-3
CDR3: CASSQGGGAGCTDTQYF
DNA: TGTGCCAGCAGCCAAGGAGGTGGGGCTGGATGCACAGATACGCAGTATTTT

V: TRBV6-6
D: TRBD2
size: -
J: TRBJ2-1
CDR3: CASSYGLADSYNEQFF
DNA: TGTGCCAGCAGTTACGGACTAGCGGACTCCTACAATGAGCAGTTCTTC

V: TRBV28
D: TRBD2
size: once
J: TRBJ2-1
CDR3: CASSLLVAGAYNEQFF
DNA: TGTGCCAGCAGTTTGTTGGTAGCGGGAGCCTACAATGAGCAGTTCTTC

V: TRBV7-8
D: TRBD2
size: -
J: TRBJ2-7
CDR3: CASSSVAGAPYEQYF
DNA: TGTGCCAGCAGCTCGGTAGCGGGAGCCCCCTACGAGCAGTACTTC

V: TRBV11-2
D: TRBD2
size: -
J: TRBJ2-1
CDR3: CASSSKPSGSLNEQFF
DNA: TGTGCCAGCAGCTCGAAACCTAGCGGGAGTCTAAATGAGCAGTTCTTC

V: TRBV19
D: -
size: once
J: TRBJ2-2
CDR3: CASSISRLATDTGELFF
DNA: TGTGCCAGTAGTATCTCCCGGCTAGCTACGGACACCGGGGAGCTGTTTTTT

V: TRBV6-6
D: -
size: few
J: TRBJ2-1
CDR3: CASSYLTRCEQFF
DNA: TGTGCCAGCAGTTACTTGACGAGGTGTGAGCAGTTCTTC

V: TRBV7-6
D: TRBD2
size: -
J: TRBJ2-1
CDR3: CASSPNRDYGNEQFF
DNA: TGTGCCAGCAGCCCAAACCGGGACTACGGGAATGAGCAGTTCTTC

V: TRBV14
D: TRBD2
size: few
J: TRBJ2-2
CDR3: CASSQQFRRGARPRSPGELFF
DNA: TGTGCCAGCAGCCAACAGTTTCGGCGGGGGGCCCGTCCCCGCTCCCCCGGGGAGCTGTTTTTT

V: TRBV4-3
D: TRBD1
size: -
J: TRBJ1-4
CDR3: CASSQDYRGGEKLFF
DNA: TGCGCCAGCAGCCAAGATTACAGGGGGGGCGAAAAACTGTTTTTT

V: TRBV12-5
D: TRBD1
size: -
J: TRBJ2-5
CDR3: CASAYRGREETQYF
DNA: TGTGCTAGTGCCTACAGGGGGCGCGAGGAGACCCAGTACTTC

V: TRBV4-2
D: -
size: -
J: TRBJ2-4
CDR3: CASSQDPPGAKNIQYF
DNA: TGTGCCAGCAGCCAAGATCCCCCGGGAGCAAAAAACATTCAGTACTTC

V: TRBV12-5
D: -
size: -
J: TRBJ1-1
CDR3: CASGLVLRRSGTVNTEAFF
DNA: TGTGCTAGTGGTTTGGTACTAAGGAGGTCGGGGACTGTGAACACTGAAGCTTTCTTT

V: TRBV19
D: TRBD1
size: -
J: TRBJ2-1
CDR3: CASSPTGGWNEQFF
DNA: TGTGCCAGTAGTCCGACAGGGGGCTGGAATGAGCAGTTCTTC

V: TRBV5-1
D: -
size: -
J: TRBJ2-5
CDR3: CASSLDRVETQYF
DNA: TGCGCCAGCAGCTTGGACAGGGTAGAGACCCAGTACTTC

V: TRBV13
D: TRBD2
size: -
J: TRBJ2-3
CDR3: CASSPQREETDTQYF
DNA: TGTGCCAGCAGCCCACAGCGGGAGGAGACAGATACGCAGTATTTT

V: TRBV4-1
D: TRBD1
size: -
J: TRBJ2-2
CDR3: CASSPGTGLFAGELFF
DNA: TGCGCCAGCAGCCCCGGGACAGGGCTATTCGCCGGGGAGCTGTTTTTT

V: TRBV28
D: TRBD1
size: -
J: TRBJ2-7
CDR3: CASSSDRGSSYEQYF
DNA: TGTGCCAGCAGCTCGGACAGGGGGAGCTCCTACGAGCAGTACTTC

V: TRBV5-1
D: -
size: -
J: TRBJ2-5
CDR3: CASSPRTGETQYF
DNA: TGCGCCAGCAGCCCCCGGACGGGGGAGACCCAGTACTTC

V: TRBV14
D: -
size: -
J: TRBJ2-1
CDR3: CASSHESTRFHEQFF
DNA: TGTGCCAGCAGCCATGAGTCGACTAGATTCCATGAGCAGTTCTTC

V: TRBV10-1
D: -
size: once
J: TRBJ2-7
CDR3: CASSPLLRGYEQYF
DNA: TGCGCCAGCAGCCCCTTGCTTCGCGGGTACGAGCAGTACTTC

V: TRBV6-1
D: -
size: -
J: TRBJ2-2
CDR3: CASSELGLPGTGELFF
DNA: TGTGCCAGCAGTGAATTGGGGCTCCCGGGCACCGGGGAGCTGTTTTTT

V: TRBV10-3
D: -
size: -
J: TRBJ2-7
CDR3: CAIRSQNSYEQYF
DNA: TGTGCCATCAGGTCACAGAACTCCTACGAGCAGTACTTC

V: TRBV27
D: TRBD2
size: -
J: TRBJ2-7
CDR3: CASSEAGDSYEQYF
DNA: TGTGCCAGCAGTGAGGCGGGAGACTCCTACGAGCAGTACTTC